This T cell receptor (beta chain) is drawn from a study of CD8 T cells in Susac syndrome. Overall study findings and caveats: It was acknowledged in the study that the number of individuals who were included in its TCR sequencing and HLA analysis was relatively small.

The T cells that were sequenced for TCR beta were CD8+ and CD4+ cells from blood. TEMRA cells were FACS-enriched and CD8+ and CD4+ T cells negatively isolated. This clonotype appeared a single time. Its antigen is still unknown. The RNA, roughly 0.45 to 1 ug, was put through reverse transcription using random hexamers. Across 54 Vbeta and 13 Jbeta, TCR beta CDR3 was amplified with immunoSEQ multiplex PCR. One entry per CDR3 protein results from TCRdb running MiXCR on the immunoSEQ multiplex PCR reads. The sample has fewer than 250,000 distinct CDR3 sequences; 90% to 95% are singletons. Sample: CD8+ T cells from PBMCs. The sequence was collected from a human donor with multiple sclerosis.

This CDR3 reads CASSPPITDTQYF. Here the CDR3 DNA reads TGTGCCAGCAGCCCGCCCATTACAGATACGCAGTATTTT. V gene TRBV9 combines with J gene TRBJ2-3; D is unclear. CDR1 and CDR2 from the germline V gene are SGDLS and YYNGEE. The CDR3 totals 13 residues. The ends were cut back, 4 bases at V and 3 bases at J, with 9 bases in the middle. The full variable domain, in which reference TRBV9 and TRBJ2-3 provide the parts outside the CDR3, is DSGVTQTPKHLITATGQRVTLRCSPRSGDLSVYWYQQSLDQGLQFLIQYYNGEERAKGNILERFSAQQFPDLHSELNLSSLELGDSALYFCASSPPITDTQYFGPGTRLTVL.